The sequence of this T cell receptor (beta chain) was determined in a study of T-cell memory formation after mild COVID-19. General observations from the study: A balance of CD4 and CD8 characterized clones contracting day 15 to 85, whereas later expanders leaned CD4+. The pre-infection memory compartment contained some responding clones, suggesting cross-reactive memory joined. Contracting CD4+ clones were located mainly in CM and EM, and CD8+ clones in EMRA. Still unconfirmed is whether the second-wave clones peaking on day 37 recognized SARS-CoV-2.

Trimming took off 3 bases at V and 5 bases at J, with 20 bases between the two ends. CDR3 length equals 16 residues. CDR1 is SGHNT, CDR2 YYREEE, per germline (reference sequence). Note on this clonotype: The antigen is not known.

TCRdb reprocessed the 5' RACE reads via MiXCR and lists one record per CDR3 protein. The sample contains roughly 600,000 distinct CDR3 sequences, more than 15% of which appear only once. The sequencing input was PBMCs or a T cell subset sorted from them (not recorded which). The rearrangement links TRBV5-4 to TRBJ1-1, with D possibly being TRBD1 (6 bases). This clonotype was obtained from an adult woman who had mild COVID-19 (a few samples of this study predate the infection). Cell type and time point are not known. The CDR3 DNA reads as TGTGCCAGCAGCTCCCTGACAGGTCCCCTGGGGACTGAAGCTTTCTTT. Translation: CASSSLTGPLGTEAFF.